The rows below give T cell receptor beta chains drawn from one sample of a study of cytomegalovirus exposure and HLA in healthy donors. Produced via immunoSEQ multiplex PCR; TCRdb's table is partial and in-frame only. In the table there are approximately 210,000 clones, over 70% of which are singletons. The sequenced sample consisted of PBMCs. The source of these receptors is a man aged 25-45 years in good health and CMV-seronegative. The CDR3 runs from the conserved cysteine through the conserved F or W. The D gene is left open where the match is weak. Expanded clones get a size class; other rows say once, few or many, or leave the size out.

d_gene	v_gene	abundance	j_gene	CDR3aa	CDR3nt
.	TRBV29-1	.	TRBJ1-2	CSVIQQANYGYTF	TGCAGCGTGATACAGCAGGCCAACTATGGCTACACCTTC
TRBD2	TRBV14	.	TRBJ2-1	CASSQGLAGSYNEQFF	TGTGCCAGCAGCCAAGGACTAGCGGGCTCCTACAATGAGCAGTTCTTC
TRBD2	TRBV7-2	.	TRBJ2-7	CASSLGLAGGYEQYF	TGTGCCAGCAGCCTAGGACTAGCGGGGGGCTACGAGCAGTACTTC
TRBD2	TRBV7-2	.	TRBJ2-3	CASSSTSGSMVDTQYF	TGTGCCAGCAGCTCTACTAGCGGGAGTATGGTAGATACGCAGTATTTT
.	TRBV9	once	TRBJ2-7	CASSPGPGVGSYEQYF	TGTGCCAGCAGCCCAGGCCCGGGGGTGGGCTCCTACGAGCAGTACTTC
.	TRBV6-1	.	TRBJ1-2	CASSEAGDYGYTF	TGTGCCAGCAGTGAAGCAGGGGACTATGGCTACACCTTC
TRBD2	TRBV30	once	TRBJ2-1	CAWSTTSGSRQFF	TGTGCCTGGAGTACGACTAGCGGGAGTAGGCAGTTCTTC
.	TRBV15	.	TRBJ2-1	CATSRGTSLTNEQFF	TGTGCCACCAGCAGAGGTACTAGCTTGACGAATGAGCAGTTCTTC
TRBD1	TRBV2	.	TRBJ2-3	CATPGQGRSDTQYF	TGTGCCACTCCAGGACAGGGGAGATCAGATACGCAGTATTTT
.	TRBV5-1	.	TRBJ1-3	CASSLDFAQVAGNTIYF	TGCGCCAGCAGCTTGGATTTTGCGCAGGTGGCTGGAAACACCATATATTTT
TRBD1	TRBV27	.	TRBJ1-1	CASSGTGPEAFF	TGTGCCAGCAGTGGGACAGGACCTGAAGCTTTCTTT
.	TRBV28	.	TRBJ2-3	CASSLGVGGRSTDTQYF	TGTGCCAGCAGTTTGGGGGTTGGAGGGCGGAGCACAGATACGCAGTATTTT
TRBD1	TRBV27	.	TRBJ1-2	CASSFASGGAGYTF	TGTGCCAGCAGTTTCGCGTCAGGGGGCGCAGGCTACACCTTC
.	TRBV6-1	.	TRBJ2-7	CASTNPGETYEQYF	TGTGCCAGCACTAACCCGGGGGAAACCTACGAGCAGTACTTC
TRBD2	TRBV5-4	.	TRBJ2-7	CASSPLGGGMYEQYF	TGTGCCAGCAGCCCCCTGGGGGGGGGTATGTACGAGCAGTACTTC
.	TRBV27	.	TRBJ2-2	CASSLGRVNGELFF	TGTGCCAGCAGTTTAGGCAGGGTTAACGGGGAGCTGTTTTTT
TRBD1	TRBV2	.	TRBJ2-7	CASVVDRVNYEQYF	TGTGCCAGCGTCGTGGACAGGGTAAACTACGAGCAGTACTTC
TRBD2	TRBV6-5	.	TRBJ2-7	CASSSGLAHEQYF	TGTGCCAGCAGTTCGGGACTAGCACACGAGCAGTACTTT
TRBD1	TRBV7-9	.	TRBJ2-3	CASSLPRDRGSDTQYF	TGTGCCAGCAGCTTACCCCGGGACAGGGGTAGTGATACGCAGTATTTT
TRBD1	TRBV18	.	TRBJ2-7	CASSPRARGPAEQYF	TGTGCCAGCTCACCAAGGGCCAGGGGGCCTGCCGAGCAGTACTTC
TRBD1	TRBV5-1	.	TRBJ1-1	CASSFEPRGQSTEAFF	TGCGCCAGCAGCTTTGAACCCAGGGGGCAAAGCACTGAAGCTTTCTTT
TRBD1	TRBV15	.	TRBJ1-2	CATSRTGQGNYGYTF	TGTGCCACCAGCAGAACCGGACAGGGGAACTATGGCTACACCTTC
.	TRBV5-5	once	TRBJ1-1	CASSPRSMTENTEAFF	TGTGCCAGCAGCCCCCGCTCCATGACAGAGAACACTGAAGCTTTCTTT
TRBD1	TRBV4-1	.	TRBJ1-6	CASSQSRDRGQRTPLHF	TGCGCCAGCAGCCAGTCCCGGGACAGGGGACAACGGACACCCCTCCACTTT
.	TRBV27	.	TRBJ2-3	CASSLTAPTDTQYF	TGTGCCAGCAGTTTAACCGCGCCCACAGATACGCAGTATTTT
TRBD1	TRBV18	once	TRBJ1-2	CASSRRTGEGGYTF	TGTGCCAGCTCGCGTAGGACAGGGGAGGGAGGCTACACCTTC
.	TRBV19	.	TRBJ1-5	CASSPGGPQHF	TGTGCCAGTAGCCCCGGAGGGCCCCAGCATTTT
.	TRBV7-8	few	TRBJ1-4	CASSSQNEKLFF	TGTGCCAGCAGCTCGCAGAATGAAAAACTGTTTTTT
.	TRBV11-2	.	TRBJ1-1	CASSSVLGGSNMNTEAFF	TGTGCCAGCAGCTCTGTCCTCGGGGGATCTAACATGAACACTGAAGCTTTCTTT
.	TRBV5-4	.	TRBJ1-1	CASSLDGKNTEAFF	TGTGCCAGCAGCTTGGACGGGAAGAACACTGAAGCTTTCTTT
.	TRBV6-5	.	TRBJ2-7	CASQTDRRYEQYF	TGTGCCAGCCAGACAGACCGTCGCTACGAGCAGTACTTC
.	TRBV30	once	TRBJ1-1	CAWSRVGTEAFF	TGTGCCTGGAGTCGGGTGGGCACTGAAGCTTTCTTT
TRBD2	TRBV4-3	.	TRBJ2-3	CASSQDGSGVADTQYF	TGCGCCAGCAGCCAAGATGGCAGCGGGGTTGCAGATACGCAGTATTTT
TRBD1	TRBV25-1	.	TRBJ1-3	CASSPTGGVGNTIYF	TGTGCCAGCAGCCCGACAGGGGGTGTTGGAAACACCATATATTTT
TRBD2	TRBV6-5	.	TRBJ2-2	CASSSNGLAAGELFF	TGTGCCAGCAGTTCCAATGGACTAGCCGCCGGGGAGCTGTTTTTT
TRBD1	TRBV30	.	TRBJ1-1	CAWSTGTGNTEAFF	TGTGCCTGGAGTACGGGGACAGGGAACACTGAAGCTTTCTTT
.	TRBV12-5	once	TRBJ2-3	CASGLSSTDTQYF	TGTGCTAGTGGACTCTCTAGCACAGATACGCAGTATTTT
TRBD2	TRBV19	.	TRBJ2-5	CASSGPAGVLLAETQYF	TGTGCCAGTAGCGGCCCCGCGGGGGTTCTATTAGCAGAGACCCAGTACTTC
.	TRBV4-3	.	TRBJ2-3	CASSQDAADTQYF	TGCGCCAGCAGCCAAGATGCGGCAGATACGCAGTATTTT
TRBD1	TRBV11-3	once	TRBJ2-1	CASSLGGGPHEQFF	TGTGCCAGCAGCTTAGGAGGGGGCCCCCATGAGCAGTTCTTC
TRBD1	TRBV6-1	.	TRBJ1-5	CASSPPGQGNQPQHF	TGTGCCAGCAGTCCGCCGGGACAGGGGAATCAGCCCCAGCATTTT
.	TRBV21-1	.	TRBJ2-7	CASKRDRDSYEQYF	TGTGCCAGCAAACGGGACAGGGATTCCTACGAGCAGTACTTC
.	TRBV6-6	.	TRBJ2-7	CASSYSVSFYEQYF	TGTGCCAGCAGTTACTCTGTCAGTTTCTACGAGCAGTACTTC
.	TRBV6-5	.	TRBJ1-2	CASSYTGGRGQGYTF	TGTGCCAGCAGTTACACCGGGGGACGGGGTCAGGGCTACACCTTC
TRBD2	TRBV27	once	TRBJ2-7	CASSLSMGTSAYEQYF	TGTGCCAGCAGTTTATCTATGGGGACTAGCGCCTACGAGCAGTACTTC
TRBD1	TRBV4-2	few	TRBJ1-4	CASSPSRGRGAEKLFF	TGTGCCAGCAGCCCATCCAGGGGGCGCGGTGCTGAAAAACTGTTTTTT
.	TRBV18	.	TRBJ1-4	CASSPLDRSRNEKLFF	TGTGCCAGCTCACCCCTAGACAGGAGTCGTAATGAAAAACTGTTTTTT
.	TRBV27	.	TRBJ2-7	CASSFSGSAYYEQYF	TGTGCCAGCAGTTTCAGTGGGAGCGCTTACTACGAGCAGTACTTC
TRBD1	TRBV5-5	.	TRBJ1-2	CASSFQPGTANYGYTF	TGTGCCAGCAGCTTCCAGCCCGGGACAGCTAACTATGGCTACACCTTC
TRBD1	TRBV7-9	.	TRBJ2-6	CASSAPGQGSSGANVLTF	TGTGCCAGCAGCGCACCGGGACAGGGATCCTCTGGGGCCAACGTCCTGACTTTC
.	TRBV29-1	.	TRBJ1-3	CSAKPVLENTIYF	TGCAGCGCTAAGCCGGTGCTAGAGAACACCATATATTTT
.	TRBV18	.	TRBJ2-2	CASRTQQATGELFF	TGTGCCAGTAGAACCCAACAGGCCACCGGGGAGCTGTTTTTT
.	TRBV15	few	TRBJ2-3	CATSRGAAITDTQYF	TGTGCCACCAGCAGAGGGGCCGCTATCACAGATACGCAGTATTTT